Following are 15 T cell receptor beta chains from one sample sequenced in a study of blood T cell repertoires in COVID-19. Method: immunoSEQ multiplex PCR; TCRdb's copy keeps in-frame clones and lacks some. In the table there are some 40,000 clones, 87% of which are singletons. Specimen: peripheral blood. The receptors were gathered from a man in his sixties with acute or convalescent COVID-19.

Within the sample, this clone is medium-sized. The V call is TRBV19, the J call TRBJ2-1; D uncertain. Trimming shortened V by 6 bases and J by 0 bases, and 15 bases separated the two germline ends. There are 16 residues in the CDR3. CDR1 LNHDA and CDR2 SQIVND come from the germline V gene (reference sequence). The CDR3 sequence: CASSPEVLPSYNEQFF. The CDR3 coding sequence is TGTGCCAGTAGCCCCGAGGTCCTACCCTCCTACAATGAGCAGTTCTTC.

This clone occurred once. The V and J genes are TRBV18 and TRBJ1-2, with TRBD1 identical over 7 bases. V shed 5 bases, J shed 4 bases, and the junction held 7 bases outside the gene matches. Germline CDR1 KGHSH, CDR2 LQKENI. CDR3 length equals 14 residues. The CDR3 DNA reads TGTGCCAGCTCAGCGGACAGGACGATCTATGGCTACACCTTC. Its protein is CASSADRTIYGYTF.

This clone was counted a few times. V is TRBV9 and J is TRBJ2-3; D might be TRBD2 (6 bases). CDR1 SGDLS and CDR2 YYNGEE come from the germline V gene. Trimming shortened V by 0 bases and J by 2 bases, and 7 bases separated the two germline ends. The CDR3 runs 14 residues. The CDR3 loop is CASSVGLDTDTQYF. CDR3 DNA sequence: TGTGCCAGCAGCGTAGGACTAGACACAGATACGCAGTATTTT.

The chain employs TRBV6-6 and TRBJ2-7; 8 positions agree with TRBD2. In germline, CDR1 is MNHNY, CDR2 SVGAGI (reference sequence). V lost 2 bases, J lost 0 bases, and 3 bases stayed unmatched. CDR3 length: 15 residues. CDR3 DNA: TGTGCCAGCAGTTACCAGGGGACTAGCTCCTACGAGCAGTACGTC. Translating gives CASSYQGTSSYEQYV.

The V call is TRBV7-9, the J call TRBJ2-2, with TRBD2 matching 9 bases. The CDR3 has 15 residues. V trimming: 5 bases; J trimming: 6 bases; junction bases outside the gene matches: 7. Germline CDR1 and CDR2: SEHNR and FQNEAQ (reference sequence). The CDR3 sequence is CASSGQREVPGELFF. DNA of the CDR3: TGTGCCAGCAGCGGGCAGCGGGAGGTCCCCGGGGAGCTGTTTTTT.

The J gene is TRBJ2-5, the V gene TRBV28; D possibly corresponds to TRBD1 (5 bases). The CDR3 contains 13 residues. Trimming left V 0 bases short and J 3 bases short, with 5 bases between. Germline-derived CDR1 and CDR2 are MDHEN and SYDVKM. The CDR3 region is CASSLWTEETQYF. In DNA, the CDR3 is TGTGCCAGCAGTTTATGGACAGAAGAGACCCAGTACTTC.

The J gene is TRBJ1-4, the V gene TRBV7-2, with a tentative D call TRBD1 (5 bases). V lost 5 bases, J lost 5 bases, and 12 bases lay in between. Germline V lookup: CDR1 SGHTA, CDR2 FQGNSA. The CDR3 has 14 amino acids. Written as DNA, the CDR3 is TGTGCCAGCAGCCCCAATACAGGAAATGAAAAACTGTTTTTT. This codes for CASSPNTGNEKLFF.

The J gene is TRBJ1-6, the V gene TRBV5-1; unclear D gene. Trimming took off 0 bases at V and 9 bases at J, with 13 bases between the two ends. The CDR3 is 15 amino acids. The germline CDR1 and CDR2 sequences are SGHRS and YFSETQ. The CDR3: CASSLEAGGSSPLHF. CDR3 nucleotides: TGCGCCAGCAGCTTGGAAGCTGGAGGATCTTCACCCCTCCACTTT.

This chain joins TRBV5-1 and TRBJ2-1; 13 bases are a match to TRBD2. Germline-derived CDR1 and CDR2 are SGHRS and YFSETQ. V lost 2 bases to trimming and J lost 9 bases; unmatched junction nucleotides: 11. The length of the CDR3 is 17 residues. This chain's CDR3 is CASSFGLAGDGVSEQFF. The CDR3 DNA sequence: TGCGCCAGCAGCTTCGGACTAGCGGGAGACGGCGTGAGTGAGCAGTTCTTC.

The chain links TRBV7-2 to TRBJ2-3, with a weak D call TRBD1 (6 bases). The V gene's germline CDR1 is SGHTA and CDR2 FQGNSA. Trimming shortened V by 5 bases and J by 5 bases, and 17 bases separated the two germline ends. This CDR3 spans 15 amino acids. The CDR3 sequence is CASSGPSSRGDTQYF. In DNA, the CDR3 is TGTGCCAGCAGCGGCCCTTCCTCCAGGGGAGATACGCAGTATTTT.

This clone came up once. The limits of the CDR3 on the DNA are not certain, so only TCRdb's listed CDR3 is given. The V and J genes are TRBV19 and TRBJ2-7; TRBD2 is the table's D call and was not checked against the DNA. The CDR3 is made up of 16 amino acids, end residues included. Germline V gene sequence: CDR1 LNHDA, CDR2 SQIVND (reference sequence). The CDR3 sequence is CASTSGRATGDYEQYF.

This clone has a single count. The chain links TRBV6-6 to TRBJ2-1; 8 bases match TRBD2. Germline CDR1 reads MNHNY; CDR2 reads SVGAGI (reference sequence). The J segment lost 9 bases and the V segment lost 3 bases, leaving 7 bases of the junction unmatched. CDR3 size: 14 residues. The DNA for the CDR3 is TGTGCCAGCAGTTATTGGTCGGGAGGGGGTGAGCAGTTCTTC. This encodes CASSYWSGGGEQFF.

The chain links TRBV5-1 to TRBJ2-1; D might be TRBD2 (5 bases). The germline V and J ends were trimmed by 3 bases and 9 bases, with 10 bases remaining between them. This CDR3 spans 12 amino acids. Per the germline V gene, CDR1 is SGHRS and CDR2 is YFSETQ. The CDR3 is CASSSEAGEQFF. The DNA for the CDR3 is TGCGCCAGCAGCTCGGAGGCGGGTGAGCAGTTCTTC.

The chain combines TRBV19 with TRBJ2-3; 10 positions agree with TRBD2. The V gene's germline CDR1 is LNHDA and CDR2 SQIVND (reference sequence). Germline trimming cut 6 bases from V and 6 bases from J; bases unmatched to any gene: 9. The CDR3 consists of 15 residues. CDR3 region: CASRTTSGNKDTQYF. The CDR3, as DNA: TGTGCCAGTAGGACAACTAGCGGGAATAAGGATACGCAGTATTTT.

This sequence joins TRBV12-5 and TRBJ1-3, with a tentative D call TRBD1 (6 bases). This CDR3 has 18 residues. V dropped 5 bases and J dropped 11 bases, with 31 bases sitting between them. Germline CDR1 LGHNT, CDR2 FRNRAP. CDR3 in DNA: TGTGCTAGTGGTGCTGGACAGAGTTTGGTTGCCGCTGAGATCGCCATATATTTT. Residues: CASGAGQSLVAAEIAIYF.